This T cell receptor beta chain was profiled in a study of T cells expressing NK-cell markers. Across the whole study: Source material for TCR beta repertoires consisted of sorted CD3+CD56+NKG2C+, CD3+CD56+NKG2C- and CD3+CD56-NKG2C+ T cells.

CDR3 size: 12 residues. Germline V gene data show CDR1 as MNHNS and CDR2 as SASEGT. Scientists made TCR beta cDNA using 5'RACE template switching with UMIs. For each CDR3 protein, TCRdb gives one entry from its re-call of the 5' RACE reads, without DNA. The table lists 150,000 or so distinct CDR3 sequences. Specimen: blood T cells: a sorted CD56 or NKG2C T cell subset, CD4+ or CD8+ T cells, or bulk PBMC T cells (not recorded which). The source of this sequence is a woman aged 45-59 years in good health. The V gene is TRBV6-1, the J gene TRBJ2-7. CDR3 sequence: CASSGNSYEQYF.